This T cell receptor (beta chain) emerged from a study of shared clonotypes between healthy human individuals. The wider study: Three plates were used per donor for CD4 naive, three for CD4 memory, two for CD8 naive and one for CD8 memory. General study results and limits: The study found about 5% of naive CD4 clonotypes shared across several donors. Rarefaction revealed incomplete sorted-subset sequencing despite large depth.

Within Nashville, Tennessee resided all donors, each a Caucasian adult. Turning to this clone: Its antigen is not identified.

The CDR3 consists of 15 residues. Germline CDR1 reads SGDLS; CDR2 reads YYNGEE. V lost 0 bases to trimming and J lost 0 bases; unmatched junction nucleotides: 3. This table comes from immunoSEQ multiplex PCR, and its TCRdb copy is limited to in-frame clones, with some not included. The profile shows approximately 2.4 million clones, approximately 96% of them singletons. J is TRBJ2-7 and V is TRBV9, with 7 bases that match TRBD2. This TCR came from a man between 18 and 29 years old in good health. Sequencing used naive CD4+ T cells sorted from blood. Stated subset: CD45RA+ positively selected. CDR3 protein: CASSVGRGSSYEQYF. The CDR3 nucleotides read TGTGCCAGCAGCGTAGGGCGGGGGAGCTCCTACGAGCAGTACTTC.